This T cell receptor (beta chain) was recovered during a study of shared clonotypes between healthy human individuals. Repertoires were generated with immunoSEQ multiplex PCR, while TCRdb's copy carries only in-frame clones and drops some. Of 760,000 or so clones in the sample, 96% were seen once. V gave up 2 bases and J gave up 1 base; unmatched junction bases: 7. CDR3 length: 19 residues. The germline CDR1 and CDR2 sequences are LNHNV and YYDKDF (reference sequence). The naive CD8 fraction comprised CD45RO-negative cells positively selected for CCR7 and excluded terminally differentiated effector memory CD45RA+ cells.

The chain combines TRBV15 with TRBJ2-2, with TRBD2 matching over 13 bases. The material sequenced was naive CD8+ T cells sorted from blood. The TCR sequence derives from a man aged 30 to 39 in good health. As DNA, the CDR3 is TGTGCCACCAGCAGACGAGGGACTAGCGGGGTGGGGAACACCGGGGAGCTGTTTTTT. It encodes CATSRRGTSGVGNTGELFF.